This T cell receptor beta chain was found in a study of blood T cell repertoires in COVID-19. Study-level information: The analysed material was cDNA or gDNA that came from T cells, B-cell-depleted T cells, or PBMCs.

Recruits, aged about 18 to 95 years, lived in under 25 US areas. Profiled with immunoSEQ multiplex PCR; TCRdb holds only in-frame clones, not every one. The data contain roughly 250,000 clones, approximately 91% of them singletons. Sequenced sample: PBMCs or T cells enriched from blood (not recorded which). This receptor was identified in a woman aged 35 to 49 with acute COVID-19.

The CDR3 sequence is CSASRTERIDEKLFF. The CDR3 DNA is TGCAGTGCTAGTAGGACAGAAAGGATTGATGAAAAACTGTTTTTT. The chain joins TRBV20-1 to TRBJ1-4, with a tentative D call TRBD1 (6 bases). CDR3 length equals 15 residues. The ends were cut back, 3 bases at V and 6 bases at J, with 17 bases in the middle. Germline V gene data show CDR1 as DFQATT and CDR2 as SNEGSKA (reference sequence).